This TCR beta chain was captured by sequencing in a study of T cell changes during pregnancy in multiple sclerosis. Libraries were prepared by immunoSEQ multiplex PCR; TCRdb keeps only in-frame clonotypes and omits some of them. The table shows tens of thousands of clones, with 93% occurring only once. The CDR3 runs to 17 residues. V shed 5 bases, J shed 1 base, and the junction held 8 bases outside the gene matches. CDR1 is SQVTM and CDR2 is ANQGSEA in the germline V gene. J is TRBJ2-3 and V is TRBV29-1; 14 nucleotides agree with TRBD2. This receptor was taken from a female donor with multiple sclerosis, enrolled in a pregnancy study. The sample was peripheral blood, taken after pregnancy. The CDR3 loop is CSVCRTSGGIGTDTQYF. CDR3 sequence (DNA): TGCAGCGTTTGTCGGACTAGCGGGGGGATCGGCACAGATACGCAGTATTTT.